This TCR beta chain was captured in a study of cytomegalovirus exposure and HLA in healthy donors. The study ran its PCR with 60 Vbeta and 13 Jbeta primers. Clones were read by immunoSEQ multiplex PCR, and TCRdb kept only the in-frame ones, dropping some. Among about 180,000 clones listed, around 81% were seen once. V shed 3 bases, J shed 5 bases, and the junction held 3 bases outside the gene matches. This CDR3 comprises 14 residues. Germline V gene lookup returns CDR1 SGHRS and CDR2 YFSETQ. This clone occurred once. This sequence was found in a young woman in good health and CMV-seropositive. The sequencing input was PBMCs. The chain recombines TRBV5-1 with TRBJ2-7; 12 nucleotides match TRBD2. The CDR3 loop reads CASSWRLAGDEQYF. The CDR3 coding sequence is TGCGCCAGCAGCTGGAGACTAGCGGGGGACGAGCAGTACTTC.